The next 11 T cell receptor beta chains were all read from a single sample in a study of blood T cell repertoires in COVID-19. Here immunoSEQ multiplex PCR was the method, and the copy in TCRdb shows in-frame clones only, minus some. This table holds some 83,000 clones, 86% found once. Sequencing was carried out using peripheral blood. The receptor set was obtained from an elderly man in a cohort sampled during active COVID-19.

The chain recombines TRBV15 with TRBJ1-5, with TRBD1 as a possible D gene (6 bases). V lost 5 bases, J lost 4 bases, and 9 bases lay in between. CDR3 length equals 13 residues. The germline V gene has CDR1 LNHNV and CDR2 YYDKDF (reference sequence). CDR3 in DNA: TGTGCCACCAGCCTAACAGGGAATCAGCCCCAGCATTTT. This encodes CATSLTGNQPQHF.

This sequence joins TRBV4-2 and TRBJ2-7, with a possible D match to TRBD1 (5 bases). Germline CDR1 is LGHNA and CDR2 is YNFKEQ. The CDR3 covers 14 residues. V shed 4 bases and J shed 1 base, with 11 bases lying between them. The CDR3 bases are TGTGCCAGCAGCCGGCAGGGAAGTTCCTACGAGCAGTACTTC. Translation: CASSRQGSSYEQYF.

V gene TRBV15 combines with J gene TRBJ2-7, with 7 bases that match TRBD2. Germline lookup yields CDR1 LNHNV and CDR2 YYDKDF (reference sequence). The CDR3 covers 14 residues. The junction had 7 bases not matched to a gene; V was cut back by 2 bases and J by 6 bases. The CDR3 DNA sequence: TGTGCCACCAGCAGAAGAGGCGGGGGAGCCGAGCAGTACGTC. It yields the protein CATSRRGGGAEQYV.

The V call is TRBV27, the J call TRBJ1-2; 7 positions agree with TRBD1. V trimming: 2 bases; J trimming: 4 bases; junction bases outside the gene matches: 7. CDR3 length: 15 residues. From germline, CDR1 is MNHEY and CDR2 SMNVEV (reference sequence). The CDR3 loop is CASSLQQGRGYGYTF. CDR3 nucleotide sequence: TGTGCCAGCAGTTTACAACAGGGGCGGGGCTATGGCTACACCTTC.

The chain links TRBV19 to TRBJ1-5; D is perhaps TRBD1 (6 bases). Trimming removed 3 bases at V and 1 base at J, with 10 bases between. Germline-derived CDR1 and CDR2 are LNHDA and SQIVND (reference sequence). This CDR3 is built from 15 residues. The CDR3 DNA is TGTGCCAGTAGTATCGGGGGGCTCAGCAATCAGCCCCAGCATTTT. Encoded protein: CASSIGGLSNQPQHF.

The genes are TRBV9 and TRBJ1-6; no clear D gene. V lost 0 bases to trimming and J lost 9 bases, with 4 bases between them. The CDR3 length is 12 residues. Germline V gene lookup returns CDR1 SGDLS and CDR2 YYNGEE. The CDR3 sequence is CASSVAGSPLHF. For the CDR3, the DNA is TGTGCCAGCAGCGTAGCCGGTTCACCCCTCCACTTT.

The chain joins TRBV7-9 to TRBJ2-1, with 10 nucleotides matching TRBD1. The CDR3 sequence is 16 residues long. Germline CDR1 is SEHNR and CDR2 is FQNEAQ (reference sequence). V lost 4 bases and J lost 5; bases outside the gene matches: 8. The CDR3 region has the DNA TGTGCCAGCAGCTCTACGGACAGGGGGTCGGACAATGAGCAGTTCTTC. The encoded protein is CASSSTDRGSDNEQFF. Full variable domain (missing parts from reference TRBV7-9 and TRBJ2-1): DTGVSQNPRHKITKRGQNVTFRCDPISEHNRLYWYRQTLGQGPEFLTYFQNEAQLEKSRLLSDRFSAERPKGSFSTLEIQRTEQGDSAMYLCASSSTDRGSDNEQFFGPGTRLTVL.

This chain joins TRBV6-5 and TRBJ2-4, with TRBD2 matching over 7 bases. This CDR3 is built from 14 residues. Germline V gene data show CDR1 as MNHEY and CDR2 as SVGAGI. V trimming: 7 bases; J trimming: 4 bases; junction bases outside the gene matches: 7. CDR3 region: CASTGQGGKNIQYF. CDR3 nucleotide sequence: TGTGCCAGCACGGGGCAGGGAGGGAAAAACATTCAGTACTTC.

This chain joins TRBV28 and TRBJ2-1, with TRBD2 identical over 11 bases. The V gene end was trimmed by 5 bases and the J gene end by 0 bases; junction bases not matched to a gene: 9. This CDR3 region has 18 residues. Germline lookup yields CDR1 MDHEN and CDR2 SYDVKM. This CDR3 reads CASSHLAGGLRSYNEQFF. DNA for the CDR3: TGTGCCAGCAGTCACCTAGCGGGGGGCCTCCGCTCCTACAATGAGCAGTTCTTC.

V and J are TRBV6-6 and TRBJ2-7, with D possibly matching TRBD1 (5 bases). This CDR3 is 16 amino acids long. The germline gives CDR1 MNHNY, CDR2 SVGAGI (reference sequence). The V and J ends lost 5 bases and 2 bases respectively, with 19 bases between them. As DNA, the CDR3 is TGTGCCAGCAGTCCACTTAGGACACCTCTACCCTACGAGCAGTACGTC. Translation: CASSPLRTPLPYEQYV.

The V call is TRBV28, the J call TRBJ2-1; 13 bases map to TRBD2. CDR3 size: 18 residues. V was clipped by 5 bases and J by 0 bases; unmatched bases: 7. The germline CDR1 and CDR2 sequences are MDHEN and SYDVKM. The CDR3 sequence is CASSPQTSGGSSYNEQFF. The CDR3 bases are TGTGCCAGCAGTCCACAGACTAGCGGGGGGAGCTCCTACAATGAGCAGTTCTTC.